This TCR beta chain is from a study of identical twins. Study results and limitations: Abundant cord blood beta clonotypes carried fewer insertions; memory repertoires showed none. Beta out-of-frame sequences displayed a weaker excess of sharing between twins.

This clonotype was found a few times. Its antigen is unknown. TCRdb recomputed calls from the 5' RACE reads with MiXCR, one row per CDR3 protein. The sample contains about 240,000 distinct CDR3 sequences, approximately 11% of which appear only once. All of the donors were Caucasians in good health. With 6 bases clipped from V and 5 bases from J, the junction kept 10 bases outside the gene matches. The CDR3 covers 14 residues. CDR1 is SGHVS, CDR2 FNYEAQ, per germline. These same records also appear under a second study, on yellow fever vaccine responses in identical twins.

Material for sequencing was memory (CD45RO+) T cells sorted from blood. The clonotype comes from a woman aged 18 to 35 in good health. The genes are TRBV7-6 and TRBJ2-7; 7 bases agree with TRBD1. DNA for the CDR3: TGTGCCAGCAGAATTATCCAGGGGGTCGACGAGCAGTACTTC. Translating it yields CASRIIQGVDEQYF.